These T cell receptor beta chains were read from a single sample in a study of OX40 agonist ivuxolimab in advanced cancers. Measured with immunoSEQ multiplex PCR; TCRdb has only the in-frame clones, and not every one. The data contain about 18,000 clones, roughly 74% of them singletons. Sample: CD4+ or CD8+ T cells sorted from blood, taken in a trial of the OX40 agonist ivuxolimab. The source of these receptors is an adult with an advanced solid tumor such as melanoma, head and neck, liver or kidney cancer. Both conserved end residues are part of each CDR3. The D gene is left open where the match is weak. Rows may omit the clone size; those that give it use once, few, many or a size class.

V gene	D gene	J gene	clone size	CDR3 protein	CDR3 DNA
TRBV18	NA	TRBJ1-2	NA	CASLPDFGYGYTF	TGTGCCAGCCTTCCGGATTTCGGCTATGGCTACACCTTC
TRBV28	NA	TRBJ1-3	once	CASSLPRRNTIYF	TGTGCCAGCAGTTTACCCAGGAGAAACACCATATATTTT
TRBV14	NA	TRBJ2-2	few	CASSLLIGGELFF	TGTGCCAGCAGCCTCTTAATTGGCGGGGAGCTGTTTTTT
TRBV6-4	TRBD2	TRBJ2-3	NA	CASSDSGGATDTQYF	TGTGCCAGCAGTGACAGCGGGGGGGCCACAGATACGCAGTATTTT
TRBV11-3	NA	TRBJ2-7	NA	CASSLEKLARGRWEQYF	TGTGCCAGCAGCTTGGAGAAACTAGCGAGGGGGAGGTGGGAGCAGTACTTC
TRBV6-9	NA	TRBJ2-7	NA	CASSFRPTYEQYF	TGTGCCAGCAGTTTCAGACCCACCTACGAGCAGTACTTC
TRBV7-2	TRBD2	TRBJ2-1	NA	CASSSETGLAVYNEQFF	TGTGCCAGCAGCTCAGAAACGGGACTAGCGGTGTACAATGAGCAGTTCTTC
TRBV19	NA	TRBJ1-5	few	CASSGPPLSNQPQHF	TGTGCCAGTAGTGGTCCCCCCCTTAGCAATCAGCCCCAGCATTTT
TRBV4-2	TRBD2	TRBJ2-4	few	CASSQDPGLAGILAKNIQYF	TGTGCCAGCAGCCAAGACCCGGGACTAGCGGGGATACTAGCCAAAAACATTCAGTACTTC
TRBV19	TRBD1	TRBJ2-7	NA	CASSPISGQGVYEQYF	TGTGCCAGTAGCCCTATCTCGGGACAGGGGGTTTACGAGCAGTACTTC
TRBV5-1	TRBD2	TRBJ2-7	few	CASSTIGGVTYEQYF	TGCGCCAGCAGCACCATCGGGGGGGTTACCTACGAGCAGTACTTC
TRBV9	NA	TRBJ2-3	NA	CASSQEGDTQYF	TGTGCCAGCAGCCAGGAGGGGGATACGCAGTATTTT
TRBV10-1	TRBD1	TRBJ1-4	few	CASSDSGGKNEKLFF	TGCGCCAGCAGTGACTCAGGGGGAAAGAATGAAAAACTGTTTTTT
TRBV5-5	NA	TRBJ2-7	NA	CASNNPGVLYEQYF	TGTGCCAGCAACAACCCCGGGGTACTCTACGAGCAGTACTTC
TRBV5-6	NA	TRBJ1-2	NA	CASSLGQGNYGYTF	TGTGCCAGCAGCTTGGGGCAGGGTAACTATGGCTACACCTTC
TRBV7-2	TRBD1	TRBJ2-1	NA	CASSPPQQGVYNEQFF	TGTGCCAGCAGCCCCCCCCAGCAGGGGGTCTACAATGAGCAGTTCTTC
TRBV5-6	TRBD1	TRBJ2-1	NA	CASSLPGQGFYNEQFF	TGTGCCAGCAGCTTGCCGGGACAGGGGTTTTACAATGAGCAGTTCTTC
TRBV10-3	NA	TRBJ2-7	NA	CAITTTGYEQYF	TGTGCCATCACCACCACCGGATACGAGCAGTACTTC
TRBV14	NA	TRBJ1-1	NA	CASSQDAGHTEAFF	TGTGCCAGCAGCCAAGATGCGGGGCACACTGAAGCTTTCTTT
TRBV7-2	NA	TRBJ2-7	NA	CASSLGGPNHEQYF	TGTGCCAGCAGCTTAGGAGGGCCGAACCACGAGCAGTACTTC
TRBV11-2	NA	TRBJ1-4	NA	CASSLQRGEKLFF	TGTGCCAGCAGCTTACAGAGGGGGGAAAAACTGTTTTTT
TRBV7-2	TRBD1	TRBJ2-7	NA	CASSSGGGTGGKQYF	TGTGCCAGCAGCTCTGGGGGAGGGACAGGGGGCAAGCAGTACTTC